The present T cell receptor (beta chain) was sequenced within a study of cytomegalovirus exposure and HLA in healthy donors. Study overall: Unique TCRs from HLA-typed donors, 70 million to 100 million of them, were held in an early data release.

Trimming took 5 bases from V and 0 from J, leaving 21 bases between them. The V gene's germline CDR1 is SEHNR and CDR2 FQNEAQ (reference sequence). CDR3 length: 18 amino acids. Findings of the study overall: Cytomegalovirus association was listed for about 160 TCR beta chains. Researchers reported in a later analysis that a missense DCLRE1C variant was tied to TCR beta V- and J-gene trimming. Across donors, sequencing depth was assumed by presence/absence analyses to be roughly uniform.

PCR was performed using 60 Vbeta and 13 Jbeta primers. The data were produced by immunoSEQ multiplex PCR, yet TCRdb's version contains in-frame clones alone and is incomplete. Here the sample spans roughly 200,000 clones, about three quarters being singletons. To note about this clone: The antigen is unknown.

The sequenced sample consisted of PBMCs. This chain connects TRBV7-9 to TRBJ2-3; the D gene is possibly TRBD1 (6 bases). This receptor was obtained from a woman aged 55-69 years in good health and CMV-seropositive. CDR3 region: CASSGVPRTGISTDTQYF. The DNA of the CDR3 is TGTGCCAGCAGCGGAGTACCCCGCACAGGGATTAGCACAGATACGCAGTATTTT.